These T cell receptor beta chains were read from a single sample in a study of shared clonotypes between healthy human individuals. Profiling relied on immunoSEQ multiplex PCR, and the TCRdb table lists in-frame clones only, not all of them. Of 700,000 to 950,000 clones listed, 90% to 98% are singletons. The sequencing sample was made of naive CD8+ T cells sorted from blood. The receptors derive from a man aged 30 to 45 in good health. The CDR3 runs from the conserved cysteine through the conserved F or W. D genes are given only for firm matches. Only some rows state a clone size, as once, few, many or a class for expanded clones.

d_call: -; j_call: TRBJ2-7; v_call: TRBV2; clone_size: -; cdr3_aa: CASSAREMDEQYF; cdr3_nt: TGTGCCAGCAGTGCCAGGGAGATGGACGAGCAGTACTTC
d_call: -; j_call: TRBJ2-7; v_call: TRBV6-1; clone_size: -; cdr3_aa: CASSKGVDEQYF; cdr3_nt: TGTGCCAGCAGTAAAGGGGTGGACGAGCAGTACTTC
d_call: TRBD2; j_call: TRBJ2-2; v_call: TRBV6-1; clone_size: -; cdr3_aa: CASTERGGPAGELFF; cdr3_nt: TGTGCCAGCACCGAACGGGGGGGGCCCGCTGGGGAGCTGTTTTTT
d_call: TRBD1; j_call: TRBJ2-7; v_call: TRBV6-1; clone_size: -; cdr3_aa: CASSLRGLSYEQYF; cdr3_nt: TGTGCCAGCAGCCTAAGGGGGCTTTCCTACGAGCAGTACTTC
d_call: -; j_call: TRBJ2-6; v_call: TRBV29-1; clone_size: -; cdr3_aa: CSVGEASGANVLTF; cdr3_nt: TGCAGCGTTGGTGAGGCCTCTGGGGCCAACGTCCTGACTTTC
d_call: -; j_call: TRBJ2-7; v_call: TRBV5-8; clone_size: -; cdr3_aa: CASSLATGTYEQYF; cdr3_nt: TGTGCCAGCAGCTTGGCAACAGGAACCTACGAGCAGTACTTC
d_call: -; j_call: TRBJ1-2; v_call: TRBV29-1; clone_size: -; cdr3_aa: CSVENSQESYGYTF; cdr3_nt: TGCAGCGTTGAAAACTCGCAGGAGAGTTATGGCTACACCTTC
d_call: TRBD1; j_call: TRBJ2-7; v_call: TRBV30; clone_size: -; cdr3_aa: CAWSKTGVYEQYF; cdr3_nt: TGTGCCTGGAGTAAGACAGGGGTATACGAGCAGTACTTC
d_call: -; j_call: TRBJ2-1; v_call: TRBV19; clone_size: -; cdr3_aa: CASRESLGNEQFF; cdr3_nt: TGTGCCAGTAGAGAGAGTCTCGGGAATGAGCAGTTCTTC
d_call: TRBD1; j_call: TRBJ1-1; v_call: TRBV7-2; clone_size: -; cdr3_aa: CASSSGQTGTEAFF; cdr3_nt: TGTGCCAGCAGCTCGGGACAGACGGGAACTGAAGCTTTCTTT
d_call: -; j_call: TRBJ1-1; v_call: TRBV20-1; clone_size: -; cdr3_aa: CRGVGGSGAFF; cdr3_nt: TGCAGGGGTGTAGGGGGGTCTGGGGCTTTCTTT
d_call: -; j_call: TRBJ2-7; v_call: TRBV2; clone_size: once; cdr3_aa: CASSEGSYEQYF; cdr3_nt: TGTGCCAGCAGTGAGGGCTCCTACGAGCAGTACTTC
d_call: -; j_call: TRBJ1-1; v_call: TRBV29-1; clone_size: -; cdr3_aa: CSVVVREGGNTEAFF; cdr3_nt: TGCAGCGTTGTGGTCCGAGAAGGGGGGAACACTGAAGCTTTCTTT
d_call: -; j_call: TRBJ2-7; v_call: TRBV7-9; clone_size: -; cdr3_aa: CASSLYRSSYEQYF; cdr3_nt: TGTGCCAGCAGCTTATATCGGAGCTCCTACGAGCAGTACTTC
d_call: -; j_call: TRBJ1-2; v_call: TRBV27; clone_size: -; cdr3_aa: CASSVIGNGAGYGYTF; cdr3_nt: TGTGCCAGCAGTGTTATCGGGAACGGGGCTGGCTATGGCTACACCTTC
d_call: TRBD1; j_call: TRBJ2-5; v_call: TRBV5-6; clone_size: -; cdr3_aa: CASSTGTESFETQYF; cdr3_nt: TGTGCCAGCAGTACCGGGACAGAGTCTTTTGAGACCCAGTACTTC
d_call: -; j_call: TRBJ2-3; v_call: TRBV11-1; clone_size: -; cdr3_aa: CASSTPTDTQYF; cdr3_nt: TGTGCCAGCAGCACCCCAACAGATACGCAGTATTTT
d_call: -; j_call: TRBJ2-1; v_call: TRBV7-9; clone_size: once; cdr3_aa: CASSFVHNEQFF; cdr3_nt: TGTGCCAGCAGCTTTGTCCACAATGAGCAGTTCTTC
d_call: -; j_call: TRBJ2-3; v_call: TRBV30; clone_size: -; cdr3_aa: CAFETGIGTDTQYF; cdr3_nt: TGTGCCTTCGAGACCGGGATAGGAACAGATACGCAGTATTTT
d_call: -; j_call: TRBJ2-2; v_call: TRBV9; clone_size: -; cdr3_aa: CASRAENTGELFF; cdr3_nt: TGTGCCAGCAGGGCGGAGAACACCGGGGAGCTGTTTTTT
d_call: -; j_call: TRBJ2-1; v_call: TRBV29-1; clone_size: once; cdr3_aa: CSVVSPSDYNEQFF; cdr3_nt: TGCAGCGTTGTCTCCCCTAGCGACTACAATGAGCAGTTCTTC
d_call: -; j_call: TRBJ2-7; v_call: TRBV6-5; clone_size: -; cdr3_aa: CASSYSQGGYEQYF; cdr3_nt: TGTGCCAGCAGTTACTCGCAGGGGGGATACGAGCAGTACTTC
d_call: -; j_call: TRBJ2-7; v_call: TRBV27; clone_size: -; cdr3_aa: CASSFSHEQYF; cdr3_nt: TGTGCCAGCAGTTTCTCCCACGAGCAGTACTTC
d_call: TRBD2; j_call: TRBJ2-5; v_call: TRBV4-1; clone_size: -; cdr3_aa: CASSQVRERETQYF; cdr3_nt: TGCGCCAGCAGCCAAGTGCGGGAGCGGGAGACCCAGTACTTC
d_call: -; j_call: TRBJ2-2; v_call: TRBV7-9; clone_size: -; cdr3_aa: CASSLEWANTGELFF; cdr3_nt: TGTGCCAGCAGCTTAGAGTGGGCGAACACCGGGGAGCTGTTTTTT
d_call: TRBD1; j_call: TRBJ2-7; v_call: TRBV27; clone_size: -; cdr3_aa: CASSLGTGDIGTYEQYF; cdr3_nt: TGTGCCAGCAGTTTGGGGACAGGGGACATAGGGACCTACGAGCAGTACTTC
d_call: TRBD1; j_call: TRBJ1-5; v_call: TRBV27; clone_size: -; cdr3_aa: CASSLGTGLSNQPQHF; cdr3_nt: TGTGCCAGCAGCCTAGGGACAGGGCTTAGCAATCAGCCCCAGCATTTT
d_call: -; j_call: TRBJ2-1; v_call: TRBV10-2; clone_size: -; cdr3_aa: CASSALEFLFSGDNEQFF; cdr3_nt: TGCGCCAGCAGTGCCCTTGAGTTTTTGTTTTCCGGGGACAATGAGCAGTTCTTC
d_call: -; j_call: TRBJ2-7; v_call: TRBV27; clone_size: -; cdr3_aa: CASSLSKGGNSYEQYF; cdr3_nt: TGTGCCAGCAGTTTATCAAAGGGGGGAAACTCCTACGAGCAGTACTTC
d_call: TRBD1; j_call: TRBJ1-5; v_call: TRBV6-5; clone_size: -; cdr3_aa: CASSTGTGVYQPQHF; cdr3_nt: TGTGCCAGCAGTACAGGGACAGGGGTTTATCAGCCCCAGCATTTT
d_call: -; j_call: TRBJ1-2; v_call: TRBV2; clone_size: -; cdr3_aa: CATPRDNGYTF; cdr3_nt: TGTGCCACACCCCGGGACAATGGCTACACCTTC
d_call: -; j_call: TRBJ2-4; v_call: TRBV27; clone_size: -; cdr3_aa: CASNPGKAGNIQYF; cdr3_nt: TGTGCCAGCAACCCCGGCAAGGCGGGTAACATTCAGTACTTC
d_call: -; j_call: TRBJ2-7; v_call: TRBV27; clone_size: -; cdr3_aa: CASSLRLAYEQYF; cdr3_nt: TGTGCCAGCAGTTTAAGGCTCGCCTACGAGCAGTACTTC
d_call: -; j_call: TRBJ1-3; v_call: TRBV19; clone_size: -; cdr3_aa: CASSTRTGNTIYF; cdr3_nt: TGTGCCAGTAGTACCCGGACTGGAAACACCATATATTTT
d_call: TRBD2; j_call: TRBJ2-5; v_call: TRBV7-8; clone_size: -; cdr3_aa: CASSLLSGRDETQYF; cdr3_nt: TGTGCCAGCAGCTTATTGAGCGGGAGGGACGAGACCCAGTACTTC
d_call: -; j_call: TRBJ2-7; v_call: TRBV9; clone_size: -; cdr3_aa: CASSVDPSYEQYF; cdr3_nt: TGTGCCAGCAGCGTAGACCCTTCCTACGAGCAGTACTTC
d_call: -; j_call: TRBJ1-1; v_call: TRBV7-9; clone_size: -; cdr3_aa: CASTRPPGASMNTEAFF; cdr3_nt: TGTGCCAGCACCCGCCCCCCGGGGGCTTCCATGAACACTGAAGCTTTCTTT
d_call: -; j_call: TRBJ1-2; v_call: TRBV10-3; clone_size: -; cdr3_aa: CAISESPGRGARLSIGYTF; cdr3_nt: TGTGCCATCAGTGAGTCGCCCGGCAGGGGAGCCCGACTATCGATCGGCTACACCTTC
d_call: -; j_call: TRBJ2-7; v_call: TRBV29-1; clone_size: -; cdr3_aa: CSVENRGGGYEQYF; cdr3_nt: TGCAGCGTTGAAAACAGGGGAGGTGGCTACGAGCAGTACTTC
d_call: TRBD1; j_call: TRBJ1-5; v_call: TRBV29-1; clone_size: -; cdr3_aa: CSVEVTGDGQPQHF; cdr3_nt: TGCAGCGTTGAAGTGACAGGGGATGGGCAGCCCCAGCATTTT
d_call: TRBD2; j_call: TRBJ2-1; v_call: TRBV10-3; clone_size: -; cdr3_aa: CAISEQAGLASYNEQFF; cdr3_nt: TGTGCCATCAGTGAACAGGCGGGACTAGCTTCCTACAATGAGCAGTTCTTC
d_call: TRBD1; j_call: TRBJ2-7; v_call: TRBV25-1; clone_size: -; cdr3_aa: CASNPGGAEQYF; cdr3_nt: TGTGCCAGCAACCCAGGGGGCGCCGAGCAGTACTTC
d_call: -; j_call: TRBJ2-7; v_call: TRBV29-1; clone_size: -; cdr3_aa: CSVEENYEQYF; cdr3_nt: TGCAGCGTTGAGGAAAACTACGAGCAGTACTTC
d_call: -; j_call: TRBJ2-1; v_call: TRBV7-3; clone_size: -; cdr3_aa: CASSLEGRGPYNEQFF; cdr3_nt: TGTGCCAGCAGCTTAGAGGGCAGGGGACCGTACAATGAGCAGTTCTTC
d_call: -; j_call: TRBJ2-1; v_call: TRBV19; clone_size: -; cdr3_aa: CASEQGGYEQFF; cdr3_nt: TGTGCCAGCGAACAGGGAGGGTATGAGCAGTTCTTC
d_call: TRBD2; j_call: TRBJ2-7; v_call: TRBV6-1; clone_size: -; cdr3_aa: CASSDPLAGGDEQYF; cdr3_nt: TGTGCCAGCAGTGACCCCCTAGCGGGAGGGGACGAGCAGTACTTC
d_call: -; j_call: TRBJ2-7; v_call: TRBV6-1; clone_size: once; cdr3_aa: CASSERTNLDIKGLSSREQYF; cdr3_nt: TGTGCCAGCAGTGAAAGGACGAATCTGGACATAAAGGGCCTATCTAGTCGCGAGCAGTACTTC
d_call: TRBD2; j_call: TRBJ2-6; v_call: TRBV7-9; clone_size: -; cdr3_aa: CASSLDPGGPDSGANVLTF; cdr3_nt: TGTGCCAGCAGCTTAGATCCGGGGGGACCAGACTCTGGGGCCAACGTCCTGACTTTC
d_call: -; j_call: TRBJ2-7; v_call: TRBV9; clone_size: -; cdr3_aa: CASSGPLMDPQYF; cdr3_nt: TGTGCCAGCAGCGGGCCCCTAATGGATCCCCAGTACTTC
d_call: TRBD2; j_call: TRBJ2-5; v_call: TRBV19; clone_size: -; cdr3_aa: CASSPGGGIQETQYF; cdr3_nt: TGTGCCAGTAGTCCCGGGGGGGGGATCCAAGAGACCCAGTACTTC
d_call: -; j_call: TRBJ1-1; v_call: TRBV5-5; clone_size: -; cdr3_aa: CASSLFTNTEAFF; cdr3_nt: TGTGCCAGCAGCTTGTTCACGAACACTGAAGCTTTCTTT
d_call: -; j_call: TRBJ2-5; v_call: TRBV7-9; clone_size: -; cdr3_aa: CASSPPLRDGAQETQYF; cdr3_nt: TGTGCCAGCAGCCCCCCTTTACGGGACGGAGCTCAAGAGACCCAGTACTTC